This T cell receptor (beta chain) is drawn from a study of metastatic and nonmetastatic thyroid tumors. TCRdb reanalyzed the PCR reads with MiXCR. The table lists 20,000 or so clones, 35% to 45% of them singletons, with over 20% in the top ten. A word on this clone: Its target is unknown.

Study outcomes and limitations: Patients with malignant thyroid tumors reportedly had significantly higher TCR beta diversity than those with benign nodules, in blood and tumor.

Thyroid surgery took place with no prior treatment in any patient. CDR3 length equals 15 residues. Per germline, CDR1 SGHRS and CDR2 YFSETQ. The trim removed 5 bases at V and 6 bases at J, leaving 8 bases unmatched. Material: blood. This clonotype was sampled from a male donor with papillary thyroid cancer or a benign thyroid nodule (not recorded which). Some clones in this sample may be carry-over from other donors' samples. This rearrangement joins TRBV5-1 to TRBJ2-1, with TRBD1 matching over 10 bases. The CDR3 DNA sequence: TGCGCCAGCAGGAGTCCCGGGACAGGGGTCAATGAGCAGTTCTTC. Translated: CASRSPGTGVNEQFF. Full variable domain (rest looked up from reference TRBV5-1 and TRBJ2-1): KAGVTQTPRYLIKTRGQQVTLSCSPISGHRSVSWYQQTPGQGLQFLFEYFSETQRNKGNFPGRFSGRQFSNSRSEMNVSTLELGDSALYLCASRSPGTGVNEQFFGPGTRLTVL.